The 20 T cell receptor beta chains listed next were all sequenced from one sample in a study of radiotherapy plus CTLA-4 blockade in lung cancer (dated by TCRdb to the late 2010s). The method behind the library was the immunoSEQ multiplex PCR assay. Not all clones reach the TCRdb copy of this immuneACCESS table, which keeps in-frame sequences only. Checked studies attribute under half of the gap to unresolved V genes and leave the rest unexplained. The sample has about 36,000 clones on record, about two thirds of them singletons. The ten largest clones add up to around 9.9% of the sample. Sequences were derived from peripheral blood, sampled from a patient treated with radiotherapy plus ipilimumab. Source of these receptors: a human donor with non-small cell lung cancer who had stable disease on radiotherapy plus ipilimumab.

This chain joins TRBV7-6 and TRBJ1-1; 7 nucleotides line up with TRBD1. In germline, CDR1 is SGHVS, CDR2 FNYEAQ. Trimming cost V 2 bases and J 6 bases; bases outside gene matches: 3. This CDR3 has 13 amino acids. The CDR3: CASSLRGTAEAFF. CDR3 nucleotides: TGTGCCAGCAGCTTACGGGGGACAGCTGAAGCTTTCTTT.

The chain couples TRBV7-2 to TRBJ2-7, with a tentative D call TRBD1 (5 bases). V lost 1 base to trimming and J lost 2 bases, with 9 bases between them. From germline, CDR1 is SGHTA and CDR2 FQGNSA. The CDR3 is 14 amino acids. The CDR3 region has the DNA TGTGCCAGCAGCTTAGGGGCAGGGCCCTACGAGCAGTACTTC. Translated, it gives CASSLGAGPYEQYF. Full variable domain (outside the CDR3, taken from reference TRBV7-2 and TRBJ2-7): GAGVSQSPSNKVTEKGKDVELRCDPISGHTALYWYRQSLGQGLEFLIYFQGNSAPDKSGLPSDRFSAERTGGSVSTLTIQRTQQEDSAVYLCASSLGAGPYEQYFGPGTRLTVT.

This clone showed up just once. The chain has TRBV11-3 and TRBJ2-3; 8 positions match TRBD2. The CDR3 runs to 17 residues. Germline CDR1 is SGHNT and CDR2 is YENEEA. The ends lost 1 base at V and 2 bases at J; junction bases unmatched: 8. CDR3 nucleotides: TGTGCCAGCAGCTTAGGTTGGGTCGGGGGGGCCACAGATACGCAGTATTTT. This sequence encodes CASSLGWVGGATDTQYF.

The V and J genes are TRBV6-6 and TRBJ2-5; D perhaps matches TRBD2 (5 bases). Trimming shortened V by 0 bases and J by 12 bases, and 14 bases separated the two germline ends. CDR3 length equals 13 residues. Per the germline V gene, CDR1 is MNHNY and CDR2 is SVGAGI (reference sequence). CDR3 in amino acids: CASSYSSGEFKYF. DNA for the CDR3: TGTGCCAGCAGTTACTCGAGCGGAGAATTTAAGTACTTC.

The chain has TRBV5-4 and TRBJ1-2; tentative D call: TRBD1 (6 bases). Trimming took 4 bases from V and 1 from J, leaving 11 bases between them. The CDR3 consists of 14 residues. CDR1 and CDR2 (germline): SGHNT, YYREEE (reference sequence). CDR3 bases: TGTGCCAGCAGCAGGGGGACGGATAACTATGGCTACACCTTC. Translation gives CASSRGTDNYGYTF.

This clone was picked up one time. This sequence joins TRBV4-2 and TRBJ2-2; the D gene is possibly TRBD1 (7 bases). V lost 0 bases and J lost 3, with 11 bases in between. CDR3 length: 16 amino acids. Germline CDR1 reads LGHNA; CDR2 reads YNFKEQ. The CDR3 region has the DNA TGTGCCAGCAGCCAAGAAGGCAGGGGGGACACCGGGGAGCTGTTTTTT. This gives the protein CASSQEGRGDTGELFF.

V is TRBV5-6 and J is TRBJ2-7; D is uncertain. This CDR3 is built from 14 residues. Between the trimmed V and J ends, which lost 2 bases and 0 bases, there was a span of 9 bases. CDR1 is SGHDT and CDR2 is YYEEEE in the germline V gene. The CDR3, as DNA: TGTGCCAGCAGCTTTGCAGGAACCTCCTACGAGCAGTACTTC. This codes for CASSFAGTSYEQYF.

The chain recombines TRBV7-2 with TRBJ2-7; 9 bases map to TRBD2. This CDR3 has 15 amino acids. Per the germline V gene, CDR1 is SGHTA and CDR2 is FQGNSA. J gave up 4 bases and V 4 bases, and 8 bases lay outside the gene matches. The CDR3 DNA reads TGTGCCAGCAGCTCCTGGGGCGGGGGGGCTTACGAGCAGTACTTC. This translates into CASSSWGGGAYEQYF.

The chain uses TRBV7-9 and TRBJ1-1, with D possibly TRBD1 on 5 matching bases. CDR3 length: 15 amino acids. V was cut by 1 base and J by 4 bases, with 13 bases left in between. The germline V gene encodes CDR1 SEHNR and CDR2 FQNEAQ (reference sequence). CDR3 DNA: TGTGCCAGCAGCTTAGGCGGCACGGGGGGCACTGAAGCTTTCTTT. It specifies CASSLGGTGGTEAFF. The full variable domain, completed using reference TRBV7-9 and TRBJ1-1, is DTGVSQNPRHKITKRGQNVTFRCDPISEHNRLYWYRQTLGQGPEFLTYFQNEAQLEKSRLLSDRFSAERPKGSFSTLEIQRTEQGDSAMYLCASSLGGTGGTEAFFGQGTRLTVV.

For the CDR3, the DNA is TGTGCCAGCAGCTGGAACAGGGTCCCAGGGGACGAGCAGTACTTC. Protein sequence: CASSWNRVPGDEQYF. V is TRBV7-2 and J is TRBJ2-7; the D gene is possibly TRBD1 (6 bases). Trimming left V 4 bases short and J 5 bases short, with 18 bases between. Germline CDR1 is SGHTA and CDR2 is FQGNSA. This CDR3 region has 15 residues.

The V gene is TRBV5-4, the J gene TRBJ1-3, with 7 bases fitting TRBD1. The CDR3 totals 16 residues. Trimming at V came to 4 bases and at J to 9 bases, leaving 16 bases not matched to a gene. Germline assignment: CDR1 SGHNT and CDR2 YYREEE (reference sequence). This CDR3 is CASSHGTDQYRGTIYF. In DNA form, the CDR3 reads TGTGCCAGCAGCCACGGGACAGACCAATACCGGGGCACCATATATTTT.

This clone was seen more than once but under ten times. The rearrangement links TRBV4-2 to TRBJ2-7; D may be TRBD1 (6 bases). The length of the CDR3 is 14 residues. Trimming removed 1 base at V and 1 base at J, with 8 bases between. Germline CDR1 LGHNA, CDR2 YNFKEQ. The CDR3 nucleotides are TGTGCCAGCAGCCAAGCAGACAGGTCCTACGAGCAGTACTTC. Translation gives CASSQADRSYEQYF.

The sample holds a few counts of this clone. The rearrangement uses TRBV29-1 and TRBJ1-2; 7 bases are a match to TRBD1. V lost 5 bases and J lost 4; bases outside the gene matches: 10. Germline V gives CDR1 SQVTM, CDR2 ANQGSEA. CDR3 length: 14 amino acids. The CDR3 coding sequence is TGCAGCGTTATAACAGGGGATTCAGTCTATGGCTACACCTTC. The encoded protein is CSVITGDSVYGYTF.

This clone was picked up a small number of times. One end of the junction does not line up with germline, which may come from a read error. The chain links TRBV6-1 to TRBJ2-1; D uncertain. The germline V gene has CDR1 MNHNS and CDR2 SASEGT. CDR3 length equals 14 residues. CDR3: CAISERSAYNEQFF. DNA for the CDR3: TGTGCCATCAGTGAGCGCTCTGCCTACAATGAGCAGTTCTTC.

J is TRBJ1-3 and V is TRBV28, with 10 bases aligning to TRBD1. V shed 3 bases, J shed 1 base, and the junction held 3 bases outside the gene matches. CDR1 and CDR2 (germline): MDHEN, SYDVKM. The CDR3 loop spans 16 amino acids. The CDR3 DNA reads TGTGCCAGCAGTTTGGGGACAGGGGTATCTGGAAACACCATATATTTT. As protein: CASSLGTGVSGNTIYF.

The CDR3 spells CASSQPGLAGGPSGGELFF. In nucleotides, the CDR3 is TGTGCCAGCAGCCAACCGGGACTAGCGGGGGGTCCCAGTGGCGGGGAGCTGTTTTTT. This sequence joins TRBV4-2 and TRBJ2-2; 15 bases line up with TRBD2. The CDR3 length is 19 residues. Germline V lookup: CDR1 LGHNA, CDR2 YNFKEQ. The V gene end was trimmed by 2 bases and the J gene end by 7 bases; junction bases not matched to a gene: 11.

The rearrangement joins TRBV18 to TRBJ2-2, with D tentatively TRBD1 (5 bases). This CDR3 comprises 15 residues. V gave up 3 bases and J gave up 1 base, with 9 bases separating them. Germline CDR1 and CDR2: KGHSH and LQKENI. The CDR3 region has the DNA TGTGCCAGCTCACCCATAGGGGAGAACACCGGGGAGCTGTTTTTT. This encodes CASSPIGENTGELFF.

By share of the sample, this clone is medium-sized. The genes are TRBV6-6 and TRBJ1-5; the D is unclear. This CDR3 has 13 residues. Trimming pared 6 bases from V and 8 bases from J, leaving 14 bases between. Per the germline V gene, CDR1 is MNHNY and CDR2 is SVGAGI (reference sequence). As DNA, the CDR3 is TGTGCCAGCAGAACAGTCCGAGGGAAGCCCCAGCATTTT. It is translated as CASRTVRGKPQHF.

The rearrangement joins TRBV5-1 to TRBJ1-5; a possible D gene is TRBD1 (5 bases). Germline CDR1 reads SGHRS; CDR2 reads YFSETQ. The length of the CDR3 is 20 residues. Trimming took 4 bases from V and 1 from J, leaving 27 bases between them. The CDR3 DNA follows: TGCGCCAGCAGCCCAGACTCATTGGACACCACTTTTGGGAGCAATCAGCCCCAGCATTTT. Residues: CASSPDSLDTTFGSNQPQHF. Combining the CDR3 with reference TRBV5-1 and TRBJ1-5 gives the whole variable domain KAGVTQTPRYLIKTRGQQVTLSCSPISGHRSVSWYQQTPGQGLQFLFEYFSETQRNKGNFPGRFSGRQFSNSRSEMNVSTLELGDSALYLCASSPDSLDTTFGSNQPQHFGDGTRLSIL.

This sequence joins TRBV5-1 and TRBJ2-7, with 7 bases that match TRBD1. Germline loops: CDR1 SGHRS, CDR2 YFSETQ. The CDR3 loop spans 13 amino acids. Unmatched junction bases numbered 8, after V lost 4 bases and J lost 7 bases. For the CDR3, the DNA is TGCGCCAGCAGCCATACAGGGGCGCGGGAGCAGTACTTC. This sequence encodes CASSHTGAREQYF.